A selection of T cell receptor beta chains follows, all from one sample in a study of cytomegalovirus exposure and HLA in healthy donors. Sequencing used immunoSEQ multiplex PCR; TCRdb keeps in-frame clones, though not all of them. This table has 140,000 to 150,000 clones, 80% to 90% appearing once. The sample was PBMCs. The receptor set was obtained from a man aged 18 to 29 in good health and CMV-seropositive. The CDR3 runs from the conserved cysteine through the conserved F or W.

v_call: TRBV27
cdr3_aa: CASSSGQGMMYGYTF

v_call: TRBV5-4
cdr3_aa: CASSLVLAGTDTQYF

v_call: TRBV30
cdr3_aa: CAWTPTGGRGYTF

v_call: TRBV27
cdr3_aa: CASSSPWTGSPGELFF

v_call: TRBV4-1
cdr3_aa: CASSQDFAGSVEQFF

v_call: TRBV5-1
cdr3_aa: CASSLAWRTEAFF

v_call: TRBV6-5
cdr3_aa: CASSVGTSGDNEQFF

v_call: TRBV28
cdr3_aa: CASSPGTGGLDQPQHF

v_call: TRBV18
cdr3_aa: CASSPPSLAGDGEQFF

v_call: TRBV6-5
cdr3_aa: CASRQGGAGVAFF

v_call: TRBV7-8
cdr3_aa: CASSLAGGYTDTQYF

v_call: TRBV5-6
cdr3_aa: CASSLRRVAQYF

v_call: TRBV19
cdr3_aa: CASQGTNYGYTF

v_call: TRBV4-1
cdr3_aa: CASSQVTVDYEQYF

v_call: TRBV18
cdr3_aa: CASSEGSGYTF

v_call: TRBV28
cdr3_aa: CASGWAGNSGNTIYF

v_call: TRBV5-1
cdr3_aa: CASSYGGGEQYF

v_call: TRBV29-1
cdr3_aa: CSVRQGGSYEQYF

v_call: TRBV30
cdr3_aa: CAWSMGQAYGYTF

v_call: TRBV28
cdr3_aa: CASSYRLRGSATNEKLFF

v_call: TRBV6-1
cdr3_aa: CASTAGTGGQPQHF

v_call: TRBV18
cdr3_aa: CASSPRQAANQPQHF

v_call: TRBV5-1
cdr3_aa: CASSWEKAGEQYF